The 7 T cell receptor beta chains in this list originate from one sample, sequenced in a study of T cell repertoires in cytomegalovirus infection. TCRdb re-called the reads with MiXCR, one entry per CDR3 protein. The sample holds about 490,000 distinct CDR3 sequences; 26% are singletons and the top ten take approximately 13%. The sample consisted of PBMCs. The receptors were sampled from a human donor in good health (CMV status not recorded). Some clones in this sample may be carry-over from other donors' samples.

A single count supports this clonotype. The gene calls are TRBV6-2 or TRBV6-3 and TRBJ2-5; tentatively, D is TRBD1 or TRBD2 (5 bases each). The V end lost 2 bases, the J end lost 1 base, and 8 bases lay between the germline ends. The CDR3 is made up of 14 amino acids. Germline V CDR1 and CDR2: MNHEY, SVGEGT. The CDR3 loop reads CASSYARGQETQYF. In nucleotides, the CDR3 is TGTGCCAGCAGTTACGCGAGGGGCCAAGAGACCCAGTACTTC.

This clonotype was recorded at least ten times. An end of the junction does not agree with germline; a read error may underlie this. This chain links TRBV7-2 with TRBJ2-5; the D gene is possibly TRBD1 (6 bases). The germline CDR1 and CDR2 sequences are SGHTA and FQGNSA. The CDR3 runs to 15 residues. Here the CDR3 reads CASNLGGGRGETQYF. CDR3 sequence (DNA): TGTGCCAGCAACTTAGGTGGAGGAAGGGGGGAGACCCAGTACTTC.

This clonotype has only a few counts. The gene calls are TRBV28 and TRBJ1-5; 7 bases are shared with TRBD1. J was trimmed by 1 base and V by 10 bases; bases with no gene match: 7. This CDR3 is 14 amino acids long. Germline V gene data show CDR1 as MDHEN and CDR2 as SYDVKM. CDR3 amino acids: CAIQDRSSNQPQHF. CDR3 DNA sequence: TGTGCCATTCAGGACAGGTCCAGCAATCAGCCCCAGCATTTT. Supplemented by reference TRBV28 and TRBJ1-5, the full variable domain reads DVKVTQSSRYLVKRTGEKVFLECVQDMDHENMFWYRQDPGLGLRLIYFSYDVKMKEKGDIPEGYSVSREKKERFSLILESASTNQTSMYLCAIQDRSSNQPQHFGDGTRLSIL.

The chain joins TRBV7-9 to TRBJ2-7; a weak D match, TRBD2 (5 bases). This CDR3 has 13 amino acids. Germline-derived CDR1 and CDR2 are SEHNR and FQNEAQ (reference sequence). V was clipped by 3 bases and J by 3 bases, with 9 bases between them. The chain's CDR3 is CASSFRGSYEQYV. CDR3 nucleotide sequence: TGTGCCAGCAGCTTTCGTGGGAGCTACGAGCAGTACGTC.

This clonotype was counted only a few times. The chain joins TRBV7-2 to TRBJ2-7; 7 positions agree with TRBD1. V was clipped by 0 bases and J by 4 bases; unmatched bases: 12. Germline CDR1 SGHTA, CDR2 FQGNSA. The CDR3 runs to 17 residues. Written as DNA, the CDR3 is TGTGCCAGCAGCTTAGCCGCCAAGGGGGCCCAGCTATACGAGCAGTACTTC. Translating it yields CASSLAAKGAQLYEQYF.

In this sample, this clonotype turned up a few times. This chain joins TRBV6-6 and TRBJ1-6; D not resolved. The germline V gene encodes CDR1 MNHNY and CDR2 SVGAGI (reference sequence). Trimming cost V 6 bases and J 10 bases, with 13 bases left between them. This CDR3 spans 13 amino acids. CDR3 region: CASRGQVRSPLHF. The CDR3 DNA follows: TGTGCCAGCAGGGGTCAGGTTCGGTCACCCCTCCACTTT.

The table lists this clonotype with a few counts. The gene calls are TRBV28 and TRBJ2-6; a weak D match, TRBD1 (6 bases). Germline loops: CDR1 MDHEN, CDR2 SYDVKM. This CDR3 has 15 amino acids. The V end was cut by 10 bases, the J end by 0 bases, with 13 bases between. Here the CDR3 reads CAIKTGASGANVLTF. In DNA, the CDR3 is TGTGCCATCAAGACAGGTGCCTCTGGGGCCAACGTCCTGACTTTC. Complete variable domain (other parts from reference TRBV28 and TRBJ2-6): DVKVTQSSRYLVKRTGEKVFLECVQDMDHENMFWYRQDPGLGLRLIYFSYDVKMKEKGDIPEGYSVSREKKERFSLILESASTNQTSMYLCAIKTGASGANVLTFGAGSRLTVL.